This TCR beta chain appears in the sequencing data of a study of cytomegalovirus exposure and HLA in healthy donors. To note about this clone: The antigen remains unidentified.

Study-level results: Based on reports, TCR beta sequences accurately predicted HLA-A and HLA-B alleles for most subjects. Many donors shared some public TCRs, even though most TCR sequences were rare.

Trimming removed 10 bases at V and 3 bases at J, with 22 bases between. This CDR3 has 15 residues. Per germline, CDR1 LNHDA and CDR2 SQIVND (reference sequence). PCR amplification relied on 60 Vbeta primers (plus 13 Jbeta primers). Repertoires were generated with immunoSEQ multiplex PCR, while TCRdb's copy carries only in-frame clones and drops some. This table holds about 130,000 clones, approximately 85% found once. This chain connects TRBV19 to TRBJ2-7; possible D gene TRBD1, 5 bases. The specimen was PBMCs. This TCR was recovered from a boy between 10 and 17 years old in good health and CMV-seronegative. CDR3 bases: TGTGCCACCAACCCTGGGGCCGGATCTAACTACGAGCAGTACTTC. Amino acids: CATNPGAGSNYEQYF.